Here is one T cell receptor (beta chain) with its context. Antigen: not known. Germline lookup yields CDR1 MGHRA and CDR2 YSYEKL. The CDR3 totals 16 residues. The ends lost 0 bases at V and 6 bases at J; junction bases unmatched: 10. This entry belongs to a study of long-term antiretroviral therapy in people with HIV. Overall study findings and caveats: HIV repertoires covered narrower CDR3 length ranges than controls did.

It was version v3.0 of the immunoSEQ assay that was run at survey level. The data were produced by immunoSEQ multiplex PCR, yet TCRdb's version contains in-frame clones alone and is incomplete. The data show around 37,000 clones, approximately 85% seen once. The rearrangement uses TRBV4-1 and TRBJ2-7, with 8 bases fitting TRBD1. The TCR was taken from a man in his late teens or twenties with HIV. The sequencing used unsorted PBMCs, collected approximately 3.3 years after starting antiretroviral therapy. The CDR3 loop is CASSQDLETGDSEQYF. For the CDR3, the DNA is TGCGCCAGCAGCCAAGATCTGGAGACAGGGGACTCCGAGCAGTACTTC.